This T cell receptor (beta chain) was found in a study of Ad26.COV2.S vaccination and SARS-CoV-2 variants. Generated by immunoSEQ multiplex PCR, the TCRdb table keeps only in-frame clones and is missing some. The sample records about half a million clones, roughly nine tenths being singletons. The CDR3 runs 14 residues. Trimming left V 3 bases short and J 6 bases short, with 12 bases between. Germline V lookup: CDR1 LNHDA, CDR2 SQIVND (reference sequence). This sample's treatment: some 20 received Ad26.COV2.S at low or high dose, single or two shots; about five received placebo; per-sample allocation not given. Samples came from day 63 after the first vaccine or placebo injection.

The V call is TRBV19, the J call TRBJ2-1, with D uncertain. The sequence derives from a person aged 18 to 65 who received the Ad26.COV2.S COVID-19 vaccine or a placebo. This material consisted of peripheral blood, taken in a trial of Ad26.COV2.S vaccine versus placebo. DNA for the CDR3: TGTGCCAGTAGTATTATGGGGTTCCCCAATGAGCAGTTCTTC. It codes for CASSIMGFPNEQFF.